This is a list of T cell receptor beta chains from one sample in a study of T cell responses to AZD1222 COVID-19 vaccine. Clones were sequenced by immunoSEQ multiplex PCR, and TCRdb holds only the in-frame ones, with some missing. The table lists under 110,000 clones, 90% of them singletons. The sequenced sample was peripheral blood, obtained 28 days after the second AZD1222 dose. These receptors all come from an adult who received the AZD1222 COVID-19 vaccine. The CDR3 runs from the conserved cysteine through the conserved F or W. D genes are given only for firm matches. Size is omitted from some rows. Given values are once, few, many or a class for expanded clones.

d_call,v_call,clone_size,j_call,cdr3_aa,cdr3_nt
-,TRBV27,-,TRBJ1-6,CASSLRSRGVYLEPLHF,TGTGCCAGCAGTTTACGGTCCAGGGGTGTTTATTTGGAACCCCTCCACTTT
TRBD2,TRBV4-1,few,TRBJ2-7,CASSQAGTSRPYEQYF,TGCGCCAGCAGCCAAGCCGGGACTAGCCGACCCTACGAGCAGTACTTC
-,TRBV6-2/TRBV6-3,-,TRBJ1-1,CASSYTLNTEAFF,TGTGCCAGCAGTTACACCTTGAACACTGAAGCTTTCTTT
-,TRBV5-6,-,TRBJ1-1,CASSLSGPYEAFF,TGTGCCAGCAGCTTGTCAGGGCCCTATGAAGCTTTCTTT
TRBD1,TRBV18,-,TRBJ1-6,CASSPFGQGGRGSNSPLHF,TGTGCCAGCTCACCATTCGGACAGGGGGGACGAGGGTCGAATTCACCCCTCCACTTT
-,TRBV7-3,-,TRBJ2-3,CASSRRAGGGTDTQYF,-
-,TRBV2,once,TRBJ1-4,CASVGPFGGRELFF,TGTGCCAGCGTGGGGCCCTTCGGCGGACGTGAACTGTTTTTT
-,TRBV6-5,-,TRBJ1-2,CASTQSAAIYGYTF,TGTGCCAGCACCCAGTCCGCCGCTATCTATGGCTACACCTTC
-,TRBV7-9,-,TRBJ1-4,CASSLAAALKLFF,TGTGCCAGCAGCTTAGCAGCCGCCCTCAAACTGTTTTTT
-,TRBV18,few,TRBJ1-2,CASSPSRQGSQGGYGYTF,TGTGCCAGCTCACCGTCTCGCCAGGGCTCTCAGGGTGGCTATGGCTACACCTTC
-,TRBV7-8,-,TRBJ2-7,CASSTVTGKAYEQYF,TGTGCCAGCAGCACGGTCACGGGGAAGGCCTACGAGCAGTACTTC
-,TRBV27,-,TRBJ1-4,CASSLTTGLVDEKLFF,TGTGCCAGCAGTTTGACCACAGGGCTGGTCGATGAAAAACTGTTTTTT
-,TRBV10-2,-,TRBJ1-6,CASSGTGYNSPLHF,TGCGCCAGCAGCGGGACGGGTTATAATTCACCCCTCCACTTT